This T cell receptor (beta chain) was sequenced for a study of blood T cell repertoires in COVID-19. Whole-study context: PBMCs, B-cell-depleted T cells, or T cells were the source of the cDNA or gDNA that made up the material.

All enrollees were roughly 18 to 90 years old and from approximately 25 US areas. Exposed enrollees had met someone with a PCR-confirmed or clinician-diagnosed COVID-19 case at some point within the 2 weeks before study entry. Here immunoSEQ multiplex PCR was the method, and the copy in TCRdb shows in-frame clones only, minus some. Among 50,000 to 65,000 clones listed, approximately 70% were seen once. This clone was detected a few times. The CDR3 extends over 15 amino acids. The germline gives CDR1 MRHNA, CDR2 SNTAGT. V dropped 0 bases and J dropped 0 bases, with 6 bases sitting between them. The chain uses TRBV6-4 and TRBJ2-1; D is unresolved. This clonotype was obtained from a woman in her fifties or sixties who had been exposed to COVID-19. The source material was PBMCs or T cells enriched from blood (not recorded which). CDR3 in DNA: TGTGCCAGCAGTGACTCGAGTGGCTCCTACAATGAGCAGTTCTTC. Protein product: CASSDSSGSYNEQFF.